Listed here is a single TCR beta chain. Antigen: not known. The data belong to a study of T cell responses to AZD1222 COVID-19 vaccine. Study results and limitations: Spike was spanned by vaccine-associated CD4 TCRs, with dominance at 160-218 and 743-854. Following two doses of AZD1222, Spike-specific TCR breadth and depth rose. Donors were largely white British and mainly female; clonal diversity was possibly underestimated. Without day 14 samples, only post-peak T cell repertoires were studied.

The protocol was immunoSEQ multiplex PCR, while the TCRdb copy is restricted to in-frame clones and leaves out a portion. The table records around 110,000 clones, 87% of them present only once. The V gene end was trimmed by 3 bases and the J gene end by 5 bases; junction bases not matched to a gene: 16. The V gene's germline CDR1 is MGHRA and CDR2 YSYEKL. The CDR3 runs 19 residues. The receptor was derived from an adult who received the AZD1222 COVID-19 vaccine. The sample in question was peripheral blood, obtained 28 days after the second AZD1222 dose. V is TRBV4-1 and J is TRBJ1-4, with 9 bases identical to TRBD1. In DNA, the CDR3 is TGCGCCAGCAGCCAGCGCCAAAGAGCTGGGGGACAGGGAAATGAAAAACTGTTTTTT. Its protein product is CASSQRQRAGGQGNEKLFF.